These 18 T cell receptor beta chains were all obtained from the same sample, sequenced in a study of control samples from healthy donors and cancer patients. Clones were read by immunoSEQ multiplex PCR, and TCRdb kept only the in-frame ones, dropping some. The data hold tens of thousands of clones, with 85% to 95% observed a single time. Sequencing was carried out using blood. Receptors were obtained from a woman in her 30s in good health.

J is TRBJ2-7 and V is TRBV5-4, with 7 bases aligning to TRBD2. The germline gives CDR1 SGHNT, CDR2 YYREEE (reference sequence). Trimming took 0 bases from V and 4 from J; bases not matched to a gene: 4. CDR3 length equals 14 residues. CDR3 in amino acids: CASSLGGSQYEQYF. CDR3 nucleotides: TGTGCCAGCAGCTTGGGCGGGAGCCAGTACGAGCAGTACTTC.

DNA of the CDR3: TGCGCCAGCAGCTTGGACGGAAATGGCTACACCTTC. This codes for CASSLDGNGYTF. The V gene is TRBV5-1, the J gene TRBJ1-2; no reliable D call. Germline V gene lookup returns CDR1 SGHRS and CDR2 YFSETQ. Trimming stripped 0 bases from V and 6 bases from J, with 6 bases between. This CDR3 is built from 12 residues.

The chain is built from TRBV6-5 and TRBJ1-2, with D uncertain. Germline CDR1 MNHEY, CDR2 SVGAGI. Trimming stripped 0 bases from V and 6 bases from J, with 14 bases between. The CDR3 loop spans 15 amino acids. CDR3 loop: CASSYSGLGMNGYTF. CDR3 bases: TGTGCCAGCAGTTACTCGGGGTTAGGGATGAATGGCTACACCTTC.

J is TRBJ1-2 and V is TRBV28; D perhaps matches TRBD1 (5 bases). Germline CDR1 and CDR2: MDHEN and SYDVKM. Trimming removed 7 bases at V and 2 bases at J, with 14 bases between. The CDR3 is 14 residues long. The CDR3 coding sequence is TGTGCCAGCATGATGGGGACCTACAACTATGGCTACACCTTC. Its translation is CASMMGTYNYGYTF.

This clone has a single count. The chain couples TRBV6-4 to TRBJ2-3; 7 nucleotides match TRBD2. This CDR3 spans 15 amino acids. In germline, CDR1 is MRHNA, CDR2 SNTAGT. Trimming took 2 bases from V and 0 from J; bases not matched to a gene: 2. CDR3 amino acids: CASSDRGESTDTQYF. As DNA, the CDR3 is TGTGCCAGCAGTGACCGGGGGGAGAGCACAGATACGCAGTATTTT.

This chain connects TRBV5-1 to TRBJ2-7; the D is unclear. Germline loops: CDR1 SGHRS, CDR2 YFSETQ. This CDR3 region has 15 residues. Between the trimmed V and J ends, which lost 4 bases and 0 bases, there was a span of 14 bases. This CDR3 is CASSTEPRNSYEQYF. The CDR3, as DNA: TGCGCCAGCAGCACCGAACCCCGGAACTCCTACGAGCAGTACTTC.

The V and J genes are TRBV19 and TRBJ2-6; TRBD1 matches at 7 bases. The germline V gene encodes CDR1 LNHDA and CDR2 SQIVND (reference sequence). V was clipped by 10 bases and J by 1 base; unmatched bases: 16. The CDR3 extends over 18 amino acids. CDR3 DNA: TGTGCCACTTCTCTGTGGGACAGAGGGTATTCTGGGGCCAACGTCCTGACTTTC. Amino acid sequence: CATSLWDRGYSGANVLTF.

The chain uses TRBV2 and TRBJ2-7, with a tentative D call TRBD2 (5 bases). Germline V gene lookup returns CDR1 SNHLY and CDR2 FYNNEI. The CDR3 is 14 amino acids. V was shortened by 6 bases and J by 0 bases, with 12 bases between the two germline ends. CDR3 coding DNA: TGTGCCAGCAGCTGGACTGGCAGCTCCTACGAGCAGTACTTC. Translating it yields CASSWTGSSYEQYF.

The V and J genes are TRBV2 and TRBJ2-5, with 11 nucleotides matching TRBD1. In germline, CDR1 is SNHLY, CDR2 FYNNEI. This CDR3 region has 15 residues. After removal of 1 base from V and 3 bases from J, the junction contained 1 base not matched to a gene. The CDR3 region is CASSEGTGGKETQYF. The CDR3 region has the DNA TGTGCCAGCAGTGAAGGGACAGGGGGCAAAGAGACCCAGTACTTC.

V and J are TRBV6-5 and TRBJ2-7, with D possibly matching TRBD1 (6 bases). This CDR3 spans 13 amino acids. V lost 6 bases, J lost 2 bases, and 11 bases lay in between. Germline V lookup: CDR1 MNHEY, CDR2 SVGAGI. The CDR3 DNA follows: TGTGCCAGCAGAAGGGACATAGCCTACGAGCAGTACTTC. Residues: CASRRDIAYEQYF.

The chain recombines TRBV4-1 with TRBJ2-5; 7 nucleotides agree with TRBD2. Germline trimming cut 1 base from V and 4 bases from J; bases unmatched to any gene: 12. The germline V gene encodes CDR1 MGHRA and CDR2 YSYEKL. CDR3 length: 17 amino acids. The CDR3 DNA reads as TGCGCCAGCAGCCAAGGTCGGGTGGGAGGGCCAGGAGAGACCCAGTACTTC. Its translation: CASSQGRVGGPGETQYF.

This CDR3 is CASSFDPTDTQYF. In nucleotides, the CDR3 is TGTGCCAGCAGCTTTGACCCTACAGATACGCAGTATTTT. The chain employs TRBV7-9 and TRBJ2-3; no reliable D call. V shed 3 bases and J shed 3 bases, with 7 bases lying between them. Germline assignment: CDR1 SEHNR and CDR2 FQNEAQ (reference sequence). The CDR3 loop spans 13 amino acids. Complete variable domain (other parts from reference TRBV7-9 and TRBJ2-3): DTGVSQNPRHKITKRGQNVTFRCDPISEHNRLYWYRQTLGQGPEFLTYFQNEAQLEKSRLLSDRFSAERPKGSFSTLEIQRTEQGDSAMYLCASSFDPTDTQYFGPGTRLTVL.

The rearrangement links TRBV19 to TRBJ2-3; D assignment may be TRBD1 or TRBD2 (5 bases each). The V end was cut by 1 base, the J end by 5 bases, with 19 bases between. This CDR3 comprises 17 residues. Per the germline V gene, CDR1 is LNHDA and CDR2 is SQIVND (reference sequence). CDR3 loop: CASSIGLWGRRGDTQYF. The CDR3 region has the DNA TGTGCCAGTAGTATAGGTTTATGGGGACGGAGAGGAGATACGCAGTATTTT.

The chain combines TRBV18 with TRBJ1-2, with unresolved D. Trimming removed 5 bases from V and 2 bases from J, with 12 bases in between. This CDR3 has 14 residues. The germline V gene encodes CDR1 KGHSH and CDR2 LQKENI. The CDR3 DNA reads TGTGCCAGCTCATCAAGCCGTGGGAACTATGGCTACACCTTC. Translating it yields CASSSSRGNYGYTF. Based on the CDR3 plus reference TRBV18 and TRBJ1-2, the full variable domain is NAGVMQNPRHLVRRRGQEARLRCSPMKGHSHVYWYRQLPEEGLKFMVYLQKENIIDESGMPKERFSAEFPKEGPSILRIQQVVRGDSAAYFCASSSSRGNYGYTFGSGTRLTVV.

The genes are TRBV21-1 and TRBJ2-7; the table names TRBD2, a call not compared with the DNA. TRBV21-1 is an annotated pseudogene. This CDR3 has 14 amino acids. The CDR3 DNA reads as TGTGCCAGCAGCAAACCGGCGGGAACCTACGAGCAGTACTTC. Translated, it gives CASSKPAGTYEQYF.

This chain links TRBV29-1 with TRBJ2-7, with a weak D call TRBD1 (5 bases). CDR3 size: 16 residues. V lost 4 bases to trimming and J lost 2 bases, with 21 bases between them. The germline CDR1 and CDR2 sequences are SQVTM and ANQGSEA. In DNA, the CDR3 is TGCAGCGTTGCGTCGACGAACAGGCTGGCCACCTACGAGCAGTACTTC. Its protein is CSVASTNRLATYEQYF.

This chain uses TRBV19 with TRBJ1-1; D is undetermined. Germline loops: CDR1 LNHDA, CDR2 SQIVND (reference sequence). Trimming removed 7 bases from V and 5 bases from J, with 11 bases in between. The CDR3 covers 12 residues. The CDR3 is CASTPGRTEAFF. The DNA for the CDR3 is TGTGCCAGTACCCCCGGTAGGACTGAAGCTTTCTTT.

The J gene is TRBJ2-5, the V gene TRBV1; TRBD2 was called by the table and not checked on the DNA. TRBV1 is a known pseudogene. CDR3 size: 17 residues. The CDR3 sequence: CTSSQGVVGREGETQYF. DNA of the CDR3: TGCACCAGCAGCCAAGGGGTGGTGGGCAGGGAGGGGGAGACCCAGTACTTC.